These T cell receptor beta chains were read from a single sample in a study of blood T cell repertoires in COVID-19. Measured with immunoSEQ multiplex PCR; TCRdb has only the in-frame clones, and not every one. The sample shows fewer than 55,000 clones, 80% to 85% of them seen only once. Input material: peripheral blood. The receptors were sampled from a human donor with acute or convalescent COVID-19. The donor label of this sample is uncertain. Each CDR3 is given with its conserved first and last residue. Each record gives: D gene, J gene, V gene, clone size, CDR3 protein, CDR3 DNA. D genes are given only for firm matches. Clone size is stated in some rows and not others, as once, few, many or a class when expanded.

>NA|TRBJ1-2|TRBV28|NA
CASRNSGGYTF
TGTGCCAGCAGGAATTCGGGGGGCTACACCTTC
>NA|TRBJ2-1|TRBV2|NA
CASSGGSEQFF
TGTGCCAGCAGTGGGGGCTCTGAGCAGTTCTTC
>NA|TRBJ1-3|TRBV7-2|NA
CASSLDGLNTIYF
TGTGCCAGCAGCTTAGATGGGCTTAACACCATATATTTT
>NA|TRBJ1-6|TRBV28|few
CASSPLNSPLHF
TGTGCCAGCAGTCCCCTAAATTCACCCCTCCACTTT
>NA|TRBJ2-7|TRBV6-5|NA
CASGSTGEQYF
TGTGCCAGCGGGAGCACTGGCGAGCAGTACTTC
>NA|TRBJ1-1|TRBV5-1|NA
CASSSQGGDTEAFF
TGCGCCAGCAGCTCCCAGGGTGGGGACACTGAAGCTTTCTTT
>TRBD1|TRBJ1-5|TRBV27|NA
CASSQGTGSNQPQHF
TGTGCCAGCAGTCAGGGGACAGGGAGCAATCAGCCCCAGCATTTT
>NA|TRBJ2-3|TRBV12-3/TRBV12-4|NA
CASSLLSTDTQYF
TGTGCCAGCAGTTTACTGAGCACAGATACGCAGTATTTT
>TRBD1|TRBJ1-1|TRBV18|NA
CASSPRTGGETEAFF
TGTGCCAGCTCACCACGAACAGGGGGCGAGACTGAAGCTTTCTTT
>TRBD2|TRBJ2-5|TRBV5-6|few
CASSFRIGGETQYF
TGTGCCAGCAGCTTCCGGATCGGGGGGGAGACCCAGTACTTC
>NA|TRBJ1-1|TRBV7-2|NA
CASSWTESEEAFF
TGTGCCAGCAGCTGGACAGAATCTGAAGAGGCTTTCTTT
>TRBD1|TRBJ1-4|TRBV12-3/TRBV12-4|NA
CASSPGQGQKLFF
TGTGCCAGCAGCCCCGGACAGGGGCAAAAACTGTTTTTT
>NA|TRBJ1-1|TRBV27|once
CASKPKQGLENTEAFF
TGTGCCAGCAAACCAAAACAGGGTTTAGAGAACACTGAAGCTTTCTTT
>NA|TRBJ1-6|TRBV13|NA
CASSFGGTSNSPLHF
TGTGCCAGCAGCTTTGGCGGCACCAGTAATTCACCCCTCCACTTT
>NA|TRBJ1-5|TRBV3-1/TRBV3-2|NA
CASSHLAGGNQPQHF
TGTGCCAGCAGCCATCTCGCGGGGGGCAATCAGCCCCAGCATTTT
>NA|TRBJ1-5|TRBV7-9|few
CATQSVSNQPQHF
TGTGCCACTCAGAGCGTTTCCAATCAGCCCCAGCATTTT
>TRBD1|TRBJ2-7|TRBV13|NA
CASSLWTGGDEQYF
TGTGCCAGCAGCCTTTGGACAGGGGGCGACGAGCAGTACTTC
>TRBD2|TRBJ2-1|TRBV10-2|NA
CASTPEGRGAYNEQFF
TGCGCCAGCACCCCTGAGGGGCGGGGGGCCTACAATGAGCAGTTCTTC
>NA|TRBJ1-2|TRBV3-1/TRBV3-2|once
CASSQVFSRGGYTF
TGTGCCAGCAGCCAAGTCTTCTCCCGGGGGGGCTACACCTTC
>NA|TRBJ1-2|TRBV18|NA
CASSPPVGEGYTF
TGTGCCAGCTCCCCCCCCGTAGGGGAAGGCTACACCTTC
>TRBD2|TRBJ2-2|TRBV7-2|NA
CASSSSGIKAGELFF
TGTGCCAGCAGCTCTAGCGGGATAAAGGCCGGGGAGCTGTTTTTT
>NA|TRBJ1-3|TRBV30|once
CAWQTGGNTIYF
TGTGCCTGGCAAACAGGGGGAAACACCATATATTTT
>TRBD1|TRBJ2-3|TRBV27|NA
CASSQRQGGDTQYF
TGTGCCAGCAGTCAACGACAGGGTGGAGATACGCAGTATTTT
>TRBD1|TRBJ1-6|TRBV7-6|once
CASSSDPRDRTNSPLHF
TGTGCCAGCAGCTCCGACCCCCGGGACAGGACCAATTCACCCCTCCACTTT
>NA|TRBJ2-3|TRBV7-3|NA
CASSSQGIRADTQYF
TGTGCCAGCAGCTCCCAGGGTATCAGGGCAGATACGCAGTATTTT
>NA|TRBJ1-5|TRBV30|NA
CALRGGAGNQPQHF
TGTGCTCTGAGAGGGGGAGCGGGCAATCAGCCCCAGCATTTT
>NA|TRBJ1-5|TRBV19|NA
CASSMSFRGNQPQHF
TGTGCCAGTAGTATGAGTTTCAGGGGCAATCAGCCCCAGCATTTT
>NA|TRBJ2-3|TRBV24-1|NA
CATSDAESTDTQYF
TGTGCCACCAGTGATGCGGAGAGCACAGATACGCAGTATTTT
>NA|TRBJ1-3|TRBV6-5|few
CASSYSGLGNTIYF
TGTGCCAGCAGTTACTCGGGGCTTGGAAACACCATATATTTT